This T cell receptor (beta chain) was retrieved from a study of early T cells in non-severe SARS-CoV-2 infection. Each CDR3 protein gets one entry after TCRdb re-called the 5' RACE reads with MiXCR. The table lists about 29,000 distinct CDR3 sequences, approximately 5.4% of them singletons, with approximately 11% in the top ten. V shed 3 bases, J shed 4 bases, and the junction held 7 bases outside the gene matches. This CDR3 spans 14 amino acids. Germline CDR1 and CDR2: DFQATT and SNEGSKA (reference sequence). The rearrangement joins TRBV20-1 to TRBJ1-1; TRBD1 matches 8 bases. This clonotype was obtained from an adult who was a healthcare worker with PCR-confirmed SARS-CoV-2 infection or an uninfected control (not recorded which). What was sequenced was whole blood. The CDR3 spells CSASRQGTGTEAFF. The CDR3 DNA reads as TGCAGTGCTAGCCGACAGGGGACGGGCACTGAAGCTTTCTTT.